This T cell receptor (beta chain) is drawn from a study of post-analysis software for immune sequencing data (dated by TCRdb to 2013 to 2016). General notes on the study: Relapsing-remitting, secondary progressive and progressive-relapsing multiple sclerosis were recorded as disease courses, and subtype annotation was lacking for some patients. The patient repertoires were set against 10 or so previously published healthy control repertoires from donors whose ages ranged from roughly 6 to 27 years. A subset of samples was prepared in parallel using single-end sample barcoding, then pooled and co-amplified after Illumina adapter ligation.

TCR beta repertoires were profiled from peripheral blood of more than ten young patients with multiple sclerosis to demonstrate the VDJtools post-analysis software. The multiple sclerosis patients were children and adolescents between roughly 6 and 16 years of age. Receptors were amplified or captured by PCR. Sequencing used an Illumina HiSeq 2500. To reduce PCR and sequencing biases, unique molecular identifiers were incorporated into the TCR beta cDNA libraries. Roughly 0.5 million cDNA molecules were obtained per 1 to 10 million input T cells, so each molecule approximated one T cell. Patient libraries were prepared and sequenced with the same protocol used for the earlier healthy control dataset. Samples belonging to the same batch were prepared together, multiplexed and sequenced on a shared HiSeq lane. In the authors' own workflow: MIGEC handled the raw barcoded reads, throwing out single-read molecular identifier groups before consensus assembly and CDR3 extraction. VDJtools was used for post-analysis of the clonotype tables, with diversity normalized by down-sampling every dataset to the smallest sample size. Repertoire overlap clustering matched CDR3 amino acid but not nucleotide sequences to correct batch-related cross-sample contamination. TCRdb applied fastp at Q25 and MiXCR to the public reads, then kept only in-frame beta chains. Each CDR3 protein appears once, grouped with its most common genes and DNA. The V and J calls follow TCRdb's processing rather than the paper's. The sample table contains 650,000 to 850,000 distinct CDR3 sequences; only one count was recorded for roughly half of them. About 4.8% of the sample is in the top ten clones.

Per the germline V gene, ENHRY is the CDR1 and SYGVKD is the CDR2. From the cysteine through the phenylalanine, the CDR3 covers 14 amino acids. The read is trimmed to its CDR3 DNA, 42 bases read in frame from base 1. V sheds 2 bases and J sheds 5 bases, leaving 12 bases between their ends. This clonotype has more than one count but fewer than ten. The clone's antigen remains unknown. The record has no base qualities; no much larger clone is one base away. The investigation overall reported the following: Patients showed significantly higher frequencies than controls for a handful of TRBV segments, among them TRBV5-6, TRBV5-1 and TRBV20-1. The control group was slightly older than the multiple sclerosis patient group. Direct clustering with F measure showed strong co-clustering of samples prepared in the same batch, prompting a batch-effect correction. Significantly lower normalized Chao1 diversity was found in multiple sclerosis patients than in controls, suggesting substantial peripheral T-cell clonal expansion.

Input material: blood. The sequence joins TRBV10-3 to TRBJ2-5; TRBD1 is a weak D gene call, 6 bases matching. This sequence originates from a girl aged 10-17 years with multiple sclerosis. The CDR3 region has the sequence CAISEGDRRETQYF. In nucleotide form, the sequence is TGTGCCATCAGTGAGGGAGACAGGCGGGAGACCCAGTACTTC.